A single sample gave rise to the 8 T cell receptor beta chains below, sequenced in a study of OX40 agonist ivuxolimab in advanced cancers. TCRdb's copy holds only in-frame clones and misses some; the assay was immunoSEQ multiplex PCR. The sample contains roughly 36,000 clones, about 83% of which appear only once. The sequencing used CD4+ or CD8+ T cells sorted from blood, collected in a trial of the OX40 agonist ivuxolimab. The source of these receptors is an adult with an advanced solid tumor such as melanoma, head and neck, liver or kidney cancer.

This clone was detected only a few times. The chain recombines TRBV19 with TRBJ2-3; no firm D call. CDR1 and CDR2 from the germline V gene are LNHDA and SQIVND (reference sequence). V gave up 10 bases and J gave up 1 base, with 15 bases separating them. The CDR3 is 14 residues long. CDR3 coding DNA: TGTGCCACCACCCTACGTGGGGGCACAGATACGCAGTATTTT. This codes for CATTLRGGTDTQYF.

For the CDR3, the DNA is TGTGCCAGTAGCCGGGACAGAAATCAGCCCCAGCATTTT. It encodes CASSRDRNQPQHF. The rearrangement links TRBV19 to TRBJ1-5; TRBD1 matches at 7 bases. With 6 bases clipped from V and 4 bases from J, the junction kept 3 bases outside the gene matches. The CDR3 covers 13 residues. Per germline, CDR1 LNHDA and CDR2 SQIVND (reference sequence).

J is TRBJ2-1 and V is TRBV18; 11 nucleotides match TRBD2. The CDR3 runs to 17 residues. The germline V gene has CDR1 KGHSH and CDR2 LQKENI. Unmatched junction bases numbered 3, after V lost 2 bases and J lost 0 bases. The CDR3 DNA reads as TGTGCCAGCTCACCAGGGACTAGCGGTCCCTCCTACAATGAGCAGTTCTTC. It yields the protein CASSPGTSGPSYNEQFF.

CDR3 nucleotide sequence: TGTGCCAGCAGCGTAGGGACAGCCTCGTACCAAGAGACCCAGTACTTC. Translating gives CASSVGTASYQETQYF. The chain joins TRBV9 to TRBJ2-5; the D gene is possibly TRBD1 (6 bases). The CDR3 contains 16 residues. Germline values: CDR1 SGDLS, CDR2 YYNGEE. With 0 bases removed from V and 0 bases from J, the gap between germline ends came to 12 bases.

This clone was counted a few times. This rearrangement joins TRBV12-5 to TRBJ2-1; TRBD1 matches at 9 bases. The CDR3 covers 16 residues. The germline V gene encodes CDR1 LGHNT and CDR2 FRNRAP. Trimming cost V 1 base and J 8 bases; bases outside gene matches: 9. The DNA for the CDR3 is TGTGCTAGTGGTTTGGCCCTCGGGACAGGGCTGGATGAGCAGTTCTTC. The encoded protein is CASGLALGTGLDEQFF.

CDR3 loop: CASILSGTAGDTQYF. For the CDR3, the DNA is TGTGCCAGTATTCTTAGCGGGACTGCAGGAGATACGCAGTATTTT. The chain carries TRBV2 and TRBJ2-3, with 8 bases fitting TRBD2. The CDR3 loop spans 15 amino acids. The V gene end was trimmed by 9 bases and the J gene end by 5 bases; junction bases not matched to a gene: 13. Germline assignment: CDR1 SNHLY and CDR2 FYNNEI.

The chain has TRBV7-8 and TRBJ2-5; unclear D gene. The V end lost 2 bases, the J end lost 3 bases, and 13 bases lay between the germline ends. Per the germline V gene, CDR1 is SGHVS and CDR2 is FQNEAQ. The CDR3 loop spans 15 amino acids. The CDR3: CASSLSSGMKETQYF. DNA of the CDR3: TGTGCCAGCAGCTTATCTTCCGGTATGAAAGAGACCCAGTACTTC.

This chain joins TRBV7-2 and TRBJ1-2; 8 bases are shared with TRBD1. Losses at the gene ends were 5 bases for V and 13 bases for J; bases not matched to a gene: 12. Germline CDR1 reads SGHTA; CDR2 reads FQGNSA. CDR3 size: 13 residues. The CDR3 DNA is TGTGCCAGCAGCATACCAGGGGGCGCAGGTTGCACCTTC. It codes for CASSIPGGAGCTF.